The 2 T cell receptor beta chains in this list originate from one sample, sequenced in a study of blood T cell repertoires in COVID-19 (dated by TCRdb to 2018 to 2021). To prepare the library, the immunoSEQ multiplex PCR assay was applied. Entries here come from immuneACCESS through TCRdb and include only in-frame sequences with V and J called. Some clones fail to appear in such tables; in the studies checked, an unresolved V gene covers under half of the shortfall, and the cause of the remainder is unknown. This sample gives about 110,000 clones in total; around 74% of them show up just once. The ten largest account for roughly a fifth of the sample. Sequenced input: peripheral blood. The origin of the receptors is a woman in her 70s with acute or convalescent COVID-19.

V is TRBV5-1 and J is TRBJ2-5; D is uncertain. The CDR3 spans 15 residues. Per germline, CDR1 SGHRS and CDR2 YFSETQ. The germline V and J ends were trimmed by 4 bases and 5 bases, with 18 bases remaining between them. CDR3 DNA sequence: TGCGCCAGCAGCCCTAGTGGCCAAAATGCGGAGACCCAGTACTTC. Translating gives CASSPSGQNAETQYF.

The chain couples TRBV28 to TRBJ2-2; TRBD1 aligns across 10 bases. This CDR3 is built from 15 residues. Germline CDR1 is MDHEN and CDR2 is SYDVKM. With V trimmed by 5 bases and J by 4 bases, 4 bases remained unmatched. The CDR3: CASSLRTGGTGELFF. CDR3 nucleotide sequence: TGTGCCAGCAGTCTAAGGACAGGGGGCACCGGGGAGCTGTTTTTT.